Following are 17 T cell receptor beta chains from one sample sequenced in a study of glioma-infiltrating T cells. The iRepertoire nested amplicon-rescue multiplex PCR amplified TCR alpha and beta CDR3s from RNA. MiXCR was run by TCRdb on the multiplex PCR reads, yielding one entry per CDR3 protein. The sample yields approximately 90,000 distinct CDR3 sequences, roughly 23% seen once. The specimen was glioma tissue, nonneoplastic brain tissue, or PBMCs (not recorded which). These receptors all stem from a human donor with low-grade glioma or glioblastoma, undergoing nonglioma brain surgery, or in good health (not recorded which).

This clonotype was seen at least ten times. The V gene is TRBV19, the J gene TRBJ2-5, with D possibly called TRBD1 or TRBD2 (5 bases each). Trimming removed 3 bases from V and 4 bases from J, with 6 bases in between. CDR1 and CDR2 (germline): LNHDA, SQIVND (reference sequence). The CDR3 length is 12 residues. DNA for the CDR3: TGTGCCAGTAGTATTGGGGGAGAGACCCAGTACTTC. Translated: CASSIGGETQYF. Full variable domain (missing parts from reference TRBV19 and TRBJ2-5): DGGITQSPKYLFRKEGQNVTLSCEQNLNHDAMYWYRQDPGQGLRLIYYSQIVNDFQKGDIAEGYSVSREKKESFPLTVTSAQKNPTAFYLCASSIGGETQYFGPGTRLLVL.

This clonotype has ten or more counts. The CDR3 here is CSARSALPRAEQYF. The DNA for the CDR3 is TGCAGTGCTAGAAGTGCCCTCCCCCGGGCCGAGCAGTACTTC. This chain links TRBV20-1 with TRBJ2-7; D call uncertain. Germline V gene data show CDR1 as DFQATT and CDR2 as SNEGSKA (reference sequence). Trimming removed 2 bases from V and 6 bases from J, with 17 bases in between. The CDR3 is made up of 14 amino acids.

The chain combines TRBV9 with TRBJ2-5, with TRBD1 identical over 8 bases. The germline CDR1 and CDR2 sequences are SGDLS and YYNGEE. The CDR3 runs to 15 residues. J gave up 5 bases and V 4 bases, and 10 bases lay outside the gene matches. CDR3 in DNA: TGTGCCAGCAGCCTCCTGGGACAGGCATGGGAGACCCAGTACTTC. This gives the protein CASSLLGQAWETQYF.

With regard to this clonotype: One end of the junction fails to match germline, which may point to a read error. The DNA of the CDR3 is TGCAGTGCCAGAGACCGGGACAGGGGCGTCAAGAGGTACCAAGAGACCAAGTACTTC. Amino acids: CSARDRDRGVKRYQETKYF. This rearrangement joins TRBV20-1 to TRBJ2-5; TRBD1 aligns across 10 bases. CDR3 length equals 19 residues. Germline lookup yields CDR1 DFQATT and CDR2 SNEGSKA (reference sequence).

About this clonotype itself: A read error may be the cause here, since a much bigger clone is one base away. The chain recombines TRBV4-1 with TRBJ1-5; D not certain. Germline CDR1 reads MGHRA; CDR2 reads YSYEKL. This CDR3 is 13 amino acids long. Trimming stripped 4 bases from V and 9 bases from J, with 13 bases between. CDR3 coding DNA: TGCGCCAGCAGCCGACTGCCCGGTCGGCCCCAGCATTTT. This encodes CASSRLPGRPQHF.

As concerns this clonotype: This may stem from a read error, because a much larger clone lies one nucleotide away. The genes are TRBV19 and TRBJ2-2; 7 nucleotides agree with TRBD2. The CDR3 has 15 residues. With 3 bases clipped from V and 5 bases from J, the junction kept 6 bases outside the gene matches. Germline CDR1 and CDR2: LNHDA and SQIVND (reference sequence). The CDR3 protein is CASSITGGSTGELFF. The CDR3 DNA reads TGTGCCAGTAGTATCACGGGAGGTAGTACCGGGGAGCTGTTTTTT.

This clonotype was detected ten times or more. CDR3 coding DNA: TGTGCCAGTAGTCGAAGGACTAGCCCCCTTGAAGATACGCAGTATTTT. It codes for CASSRRTSPLEDTQYF. This chain links TRBV19 with TRBJ2-3; 8 bases are a match to TRBD2. The CDR3 length is 16 residues. Germline CDR1 is LNHDA and CDR2 is SQIVND (reference sequence). V was pared by 5 bases and J by 5 bases, with 12 bases of the junction left unmatched. The variable domain in full, with the rest retrieved from reference TRBV19 and TRBJ2-3, is DGGITQSPKYLFRKEGQNVTLSCEQNLNHDAMYWYRQDPGQGLRLIYYSQIVNDFQKGDIAEGYSVSREKKESFPLTVTSAQKNPTAFYLCASSRRTSPLEDTQYFGPGTRLTVL.

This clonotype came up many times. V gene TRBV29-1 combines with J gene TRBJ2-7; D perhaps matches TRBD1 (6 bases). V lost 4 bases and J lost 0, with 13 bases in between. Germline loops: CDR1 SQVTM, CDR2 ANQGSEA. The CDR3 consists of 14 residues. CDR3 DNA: TGCAGCGTTGGTGGGACAACAAGCTCCTACGAGCAGTACTTC. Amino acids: CSVGGTTSSYEQYF.

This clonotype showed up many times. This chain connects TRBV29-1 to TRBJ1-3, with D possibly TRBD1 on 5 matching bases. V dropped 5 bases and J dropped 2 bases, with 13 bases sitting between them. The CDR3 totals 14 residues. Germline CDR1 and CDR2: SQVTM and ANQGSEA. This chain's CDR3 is CSVSNRTTGNTIYF. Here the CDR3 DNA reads TGCAGCGTTTCCAACCGGACAACTGGAAACACCATATATTTT.

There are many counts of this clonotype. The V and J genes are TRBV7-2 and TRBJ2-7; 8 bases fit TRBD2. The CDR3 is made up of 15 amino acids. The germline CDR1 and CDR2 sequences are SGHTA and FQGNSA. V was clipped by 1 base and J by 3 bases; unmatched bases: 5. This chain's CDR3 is CASSLGLAPYYEQYF. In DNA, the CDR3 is TGTGCCAGCAGCTTAGGACTAGCGCCCTACTACGAGCAGTACTTC.

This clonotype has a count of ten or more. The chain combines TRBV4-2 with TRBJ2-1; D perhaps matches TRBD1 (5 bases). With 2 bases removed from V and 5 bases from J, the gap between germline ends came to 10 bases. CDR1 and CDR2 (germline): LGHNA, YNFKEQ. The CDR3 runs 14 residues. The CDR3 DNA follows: TGTGCCAGCAGCCAACACACAGGAAACAATGAGCAGTTCTTC. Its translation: CASSQHTGNNEQFF.

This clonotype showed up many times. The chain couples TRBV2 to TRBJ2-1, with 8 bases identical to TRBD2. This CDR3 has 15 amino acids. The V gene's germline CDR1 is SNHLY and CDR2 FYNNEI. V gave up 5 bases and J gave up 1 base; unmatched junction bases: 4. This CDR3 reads CASSSGRGSYNEQFF. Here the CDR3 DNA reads TGTGCCAGCAGTTCCGGGAGGGGGTCCTACAATGAGCAGTTCTTC.

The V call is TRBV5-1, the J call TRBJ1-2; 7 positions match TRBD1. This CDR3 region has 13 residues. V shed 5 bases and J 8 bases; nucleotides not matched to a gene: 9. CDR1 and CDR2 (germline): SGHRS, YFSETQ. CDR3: CASSVATGNGYTF. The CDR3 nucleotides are TGCGCCAGCAGTGTGGCGACAGGGAACGGCTACACCTTC.

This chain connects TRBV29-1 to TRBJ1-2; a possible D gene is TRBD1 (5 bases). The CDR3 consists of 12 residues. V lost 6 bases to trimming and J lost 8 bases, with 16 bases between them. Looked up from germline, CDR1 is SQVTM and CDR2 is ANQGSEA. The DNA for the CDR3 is TGCAGCGTACAACTGAATGGGGGGGGCTACACCTTC. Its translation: CSVQLNGGGYTF.

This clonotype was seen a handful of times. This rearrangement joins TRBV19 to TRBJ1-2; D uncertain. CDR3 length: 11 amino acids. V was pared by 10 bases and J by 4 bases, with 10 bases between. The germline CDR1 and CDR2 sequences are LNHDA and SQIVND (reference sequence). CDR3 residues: CAISSGYGYTF. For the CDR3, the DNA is TGTGCCATAAGCTCGGGCTATGGCTACACCTTC.

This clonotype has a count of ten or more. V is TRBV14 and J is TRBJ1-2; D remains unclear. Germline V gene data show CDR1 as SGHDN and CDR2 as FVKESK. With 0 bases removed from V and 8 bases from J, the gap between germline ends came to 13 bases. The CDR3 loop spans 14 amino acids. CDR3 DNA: TGTGCCAGCAGCCAAGATCTAGTACACGGCGGCTACACCTTC. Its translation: CASSQDLVHGGYTF.

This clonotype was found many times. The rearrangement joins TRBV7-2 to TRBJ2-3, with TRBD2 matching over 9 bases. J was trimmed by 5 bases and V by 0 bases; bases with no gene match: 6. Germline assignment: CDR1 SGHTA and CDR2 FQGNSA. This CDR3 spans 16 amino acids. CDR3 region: CASSLASGGPRDTQYF. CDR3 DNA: TGTGCCAGCAGCTTAGCTAGCGGGGGCCCGAGAGATACGCAGTATTTT.